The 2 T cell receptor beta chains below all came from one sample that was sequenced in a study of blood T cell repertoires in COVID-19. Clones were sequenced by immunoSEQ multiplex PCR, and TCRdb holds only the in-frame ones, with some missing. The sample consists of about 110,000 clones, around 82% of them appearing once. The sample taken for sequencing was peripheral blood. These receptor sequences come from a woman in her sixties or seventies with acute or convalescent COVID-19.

Here the CDR3 DNA reads TGTGCCAGCTCACCACGGACAGGGGACGGCAATGAGCAGTTCTTC. As protein: CASSPRTGDGNEQFF. The chain uses TRBV18 and TRBJ2-1, with 9 bases identical to TRBD1. CDR1 is KGHSH and CDR2 is LQKENI in the germline V gene. This CDR3 has 15 amino acids. Trimming at V came to 1 base and at J to 6 bases, leaving 4 bases not matched to a gene. The full variable domain, in which reference TRBV18 and TRBJ2-1 provide the parts outside the CDR3, is NAGVMQNPRHLVRRRGQEARLRCSPMKGHSHVYWYRQLPEEGLKFMVYLQKENIIDESGMPKERFSAEFPKEGPSILRIQQVVRGDSAAYFCASSPRTGDGNEQFFGPGTRLTVL.

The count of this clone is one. The CDR3 reads CSASEVRAEYEQYF. The CDR3 DNA sequence: TGCAGTGCTAGTGAGGTCAGGGCAGAGTACGAGCAGTACTTC. The V and J genes are TRBV20-1 and TRBJ2-7, with D perhaps matching TRBD1 (5 bases). Germline V CDR1 and CDR2: DFQATT, SNEGSKA (reference sequence). V was shortened by 3 bases and J by 4 bases, with 16 bases between the two germline ends. The CDR3 extends over 14 amino acids.